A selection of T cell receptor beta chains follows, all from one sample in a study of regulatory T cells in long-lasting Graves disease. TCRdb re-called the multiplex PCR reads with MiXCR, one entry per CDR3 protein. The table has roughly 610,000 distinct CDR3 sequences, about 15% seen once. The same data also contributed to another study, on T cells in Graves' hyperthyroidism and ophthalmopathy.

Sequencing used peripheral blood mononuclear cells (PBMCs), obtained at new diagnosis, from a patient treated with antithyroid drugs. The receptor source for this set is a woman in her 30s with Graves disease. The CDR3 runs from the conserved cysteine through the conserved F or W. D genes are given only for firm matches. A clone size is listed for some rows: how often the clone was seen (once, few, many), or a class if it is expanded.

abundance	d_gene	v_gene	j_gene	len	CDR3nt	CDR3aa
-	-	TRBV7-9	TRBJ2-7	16	TGTGCCAGCAGTCAACCCGGCACAGGGTTTAGTTACGAGCAGTACTTC	CASSQPGTGFSYEQYF
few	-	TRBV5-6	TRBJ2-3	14	TGTGCCAGCAGCTTTATGGGGGCAGGTGATACGCAGTATTTT	CASSFMGAGDTQYF
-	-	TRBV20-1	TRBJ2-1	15	TGCAGTGCTCCAAAGGGACTGAGCTCCTACAATGAGCAGTTCTTC	CSAPKGLSSYNEQFF
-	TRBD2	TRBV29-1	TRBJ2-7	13	TGCAGCGTTGAGGGACTAAAAGGGACCGAGCAGTACTTC	CSVEGLKGTEQYF
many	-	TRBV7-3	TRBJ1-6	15	TGTGCCAGCAGCTTATCGCCGAACCCTAATTCACCCCTCCACTTT	CASSLSPNPNSPLHF
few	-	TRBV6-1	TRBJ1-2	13	TGTGCCAGCAGTGAATGGGGGAAGTATGGCTACACCTTC	CASSEWGKYGYTF
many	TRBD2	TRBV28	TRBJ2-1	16	TGTGCCAGCAGTATTAGCGGGAGTCAGCCCAACAATGAGCAGTTCTTC	CASSISGSQPNNEQFF
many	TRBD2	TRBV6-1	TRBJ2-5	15	TGTGCCAGCACCCCAGCTAGCGGGAGAGGGGAGACCCAGTACTTC	CASTPASGRGETQYF
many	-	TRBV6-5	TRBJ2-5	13	TGTGCCAGCAGTTGGCGACTAGAGGAGACCCAGTACTTC	CASSWRLEETQYF
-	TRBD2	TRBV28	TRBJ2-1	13	TGTGCCAGCAGTCCACGGAGGGAGGGTGAGCAGTTCTTC	CASSPRREGEQFF
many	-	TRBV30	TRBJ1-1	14	TGTGCCTGGAAATCATTTCGGCGGGGGACTGAAGCTTTCTTT	CAWKSFRRGTEAFF
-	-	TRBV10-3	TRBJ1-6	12	TGTGCCATTGGGGCAGGAAATTCACCCCTCCACTTT	CAIGAGNSPLHF
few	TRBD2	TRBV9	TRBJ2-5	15	TGTGCCAGCAGCGTAGGCCCTAGCGGAAAAGAGACCCAGTACTTC	CASSVGPSGKETQYF
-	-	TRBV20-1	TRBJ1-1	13	TGCAGTGCTTGGGGTAATCGGGGCACTGAAGCTTTCTTT	CSAWGNRGTEAFF
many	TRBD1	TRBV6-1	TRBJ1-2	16	TGTGCCAGCAGGGGTTCAATAGGACAGGCTAACTATGGCTACACCTTC	CASRGSIGQANYGYTF
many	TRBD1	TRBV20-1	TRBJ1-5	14	TGCAGTGCTGGGACAGGGGGAAGCAATCAGCCCCAGCATTTT	CSAGTGGSNQPQHF
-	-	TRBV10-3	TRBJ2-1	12	TGTGCCATCAGCGATGGGACTTTTGAGCAGTTCTTC	CAISDGTFEQFF
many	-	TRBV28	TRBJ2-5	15	TGTGCCAGCAGTTTAAGAGGGACACTAAGAGAGACCCAGTACTTC	CASSLRGTLRETQYF
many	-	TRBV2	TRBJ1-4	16	TGTGCCAGCAGTTATCGAGCAGGGGCTCCGGGTGAAAAACTGTTTTTT	CASSYRAGAPGEKLFF
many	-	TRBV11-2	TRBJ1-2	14	TGTGCCAGCAGCGACTACCCGAACCATGGCTACACCGCCTTC	CASSDYPNHGYTAF
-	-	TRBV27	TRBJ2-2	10	TGTAGTAGCGGCTCCCGGGAGCTGTTTTTT	CSSGSRELFF
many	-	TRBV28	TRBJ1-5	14	TGTGCCAGCAGTTTCGGGATCCATAATCAGCCCCAGCATTTT	CASSFGIHNQPQHF
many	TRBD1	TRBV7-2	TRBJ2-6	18	TGTGCCAGCAGCTACACCGGGACAGGGAGCTCTGGGGCCAACGTCCTGACTTTC	CASSYTGTGSSGANVLTF
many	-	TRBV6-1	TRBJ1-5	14	TGTGCCAGCAGTGAGTCAGGGGTCGGGCAGCCCCAGCATTTT	CASSESGVGQPQHF
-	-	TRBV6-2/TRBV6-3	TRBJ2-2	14	TGTGCCAGCAGTGACCGCCCCAAAGACGGGGAGCTGTTTTTT	CASSDRPKDGELFF
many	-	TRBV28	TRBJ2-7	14	TGTGCCAGCAGTTTCGGCATGGGACCTACCGAGCAGTACTTC	CASSFGMGPTEQYF
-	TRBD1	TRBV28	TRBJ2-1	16	TGTGCCAGCAGTTTATCCGGGACAGGGGGATACAATGAGCAGTTCTTC	CASSLSGTGGYNEQFF
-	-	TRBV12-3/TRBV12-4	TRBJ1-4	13	TGTGCCAGCAGTTTTTTTTGGGGTGAAAAACTGTTTTTT	CASSFFWGEKLFF
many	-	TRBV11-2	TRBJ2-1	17	TGTGCCAGCAGCTTAGGGATCTTAGCGACCAGCTACAATGAGCAGTTCTTC	CASSLGILATSYNEQFF
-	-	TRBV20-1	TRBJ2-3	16	TGCAGTGCTATTCACTACCCGCAGGGGTCTACAGATACGCAGTATTTT	CSAIHYPQGSTDTQYF
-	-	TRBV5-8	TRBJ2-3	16	TGTGCCAGCAGCTTGGATGGCAGACCTAGCACAGATACGCAGTATTTT	CASSLDGRPSTDTQYF
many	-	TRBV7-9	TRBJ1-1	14	TGTGCCAGCAGCTTCCAGGGGATTGACACTGAAGCTTTCTTT	CASSFQGIDTEAFF
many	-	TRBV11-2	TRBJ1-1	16	TGTGCCAGCAGCTTACGGCCGATTCACATGAACACTGAAGCTTTCTTT	CASSLRPIHMNTEAFF
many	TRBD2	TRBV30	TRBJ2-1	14	TGTGCCTGGAGAGGCGCTAGCGGGAGGTATGAGCAGTTCTTC	CAWRGASGRYEQFF
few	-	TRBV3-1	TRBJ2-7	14	TGTGCCAGCAGCCCTCCGTCCGTCACCTACGAGCAGTACTTC	CASSPPSVTYEQYF
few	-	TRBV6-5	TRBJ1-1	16	TGTGCCAGCAGTTATTACTATGGGGGGCGTCACACTGAAGCTTTCTTT	CASSYYYGGRHTEAFF
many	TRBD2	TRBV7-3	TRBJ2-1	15	TGTGCCAGCAGCTTAAATAGCGGGGCTGGGAATGAGCAGTTCTTC	CASSLNSGAGNEQFF
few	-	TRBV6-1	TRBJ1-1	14	TGTGCCAGCAGCCCCGGGGGCGTGAACACTGAAGCTTTCTTT	CASSPGGVNTEAFF
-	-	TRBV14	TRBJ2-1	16	TGTGCCAGCAGCCAAGGGCACCGATTAAACTACAATGAGCAGTTCTTC	CASSQGHRLNYNEQFF
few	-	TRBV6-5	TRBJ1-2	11	TGTGCCAGCAGTTCCCAGGCGGGCTACACCTTC	CASSSQAGYTF
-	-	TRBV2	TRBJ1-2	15	TGTGCCAGCAGCCTAGGGGCCGGCGGCAAATATGGCTACACCTTC	CASSLGAGGKYGYTF
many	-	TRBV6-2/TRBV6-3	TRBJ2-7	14	TGTGCCAGCAGCGATACTCTACCAAACTACGAGCAGTACTTC	CASSDTLPNYEQYF
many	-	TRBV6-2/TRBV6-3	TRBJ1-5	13	TGTGCCAGCAGTTCCTCGTGGAGTCAGCCCCAGCATTTT	CASSSSWSQPQHF
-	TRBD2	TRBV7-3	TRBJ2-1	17	TGTGCCAGCAGCCGGGGAACCGGGACTAGCGGGAGGGTGAGGCAGTTCTTC	CASSRGTGTSGRVRQFF
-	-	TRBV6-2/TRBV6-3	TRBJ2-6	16	TGTGCCAGCAGTTACTTGGGTAGCTCCGGGGCCAACGTCCTGACTTTC	CASSYLGSSGANVLTF
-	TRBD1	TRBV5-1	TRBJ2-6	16	TGCGCCAGTTGGGACAGGGGAGTAGAAGGGGCCAACGTCCTGACTTTC	CASWDRGVEGANVLTF
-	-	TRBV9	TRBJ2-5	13	TGTGCCAGCAGCGTAGGGGCTGAAGAGACCCAGTACTTC	CASSVGAEETQYF
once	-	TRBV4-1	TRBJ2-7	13	TGCGCCAGCAGCCAGAGGACACGGGACGAGCAGTACTTC	CASSQRTRDEQYF
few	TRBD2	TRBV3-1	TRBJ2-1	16	TGTGCCAGCAGCCAACAAGCGGGAGGACCCTACAATGAGCAGTTCTTC	CASSQQAGGPYNEQFF
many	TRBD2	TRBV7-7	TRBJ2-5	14	TGTGCTAGCAGCTCGGGACTACTCCCAGAGACCCAGTACTTC	CASSSGLLPETQYF
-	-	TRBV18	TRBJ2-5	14	TGTGCCAGCTCACAATCACGGGGCCAAGAGACCCAGTACTTC	CASSQSRGQETQYF
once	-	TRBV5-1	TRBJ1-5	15	TGCGCCAGCAGCTTGGGTCCCGAAACGGGGCAGCCCCAGCATTTT	CASSLGPETGQPQHF
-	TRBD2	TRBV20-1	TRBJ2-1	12	TGCAGTGCAAAGGGAGGGCGGATTGAGCAGTTCTTC	CSAKGGRIEQFF